This T cell receptor (beta chain) was sequenced during a study of shared clonotypes between healthy human individuals. Trimming took 2 bases from V and 1 from J, leaving 0 bases between them. The V gene's germline CDR1 is SGDLS and CDR2 YYNGEE. This CDR3 is 11 amino acids long. Profiling relied on immunoSEQ multiplex PCR, and the TCRdb table lists in-frame clones only, not all of them. The profile shows roughly 2,500,000 clones, over 85% of them singletons. This clone turned up a few times. At the DNA level, this CDR3 is encoded by other sequences in the same sample as well. This receptor was taken from a man younger than 30 in good health. Some clones in this sample may be carry-over from other donors' samples. This chain uses TRBV9 with TRBJ2-5; D is unclear. Source material: naive CD4+ T cells from PBMCs. Subset denoted: CD45RA+ positively selected. CDR3 nucleotides: TGTGCCAGCAGCGTCCAAGAGACCCAGTACTTC. This encodes CASSVQETQYF.